A single sample is the source of the 27 T cell receptor beta chains below, sequenced in a study of Graves' ophthalmopathy and Graves' hyperthyroidism. Amplification targeted the TCR beta CDR3 regions, with RNA transcripts as the source material. Scientists carried out first-round RT-PCR using HTBI primers and then a second-round multiplex PCR. TCRdb recomputed calls from the multiplex PCR reads with MiXCR, one row per CDR3 protein. The table includes about 39,000 distinct CDR3 sequences, roughly 49% detected once. The specimen was peripheral blood. Receptors originate from an adult woman with stable Graves' hyperthyroidism.

In its sample, this clonotype is medium-sized. The rearrangement links TRBV7-6 to TRBJ2-7; D not resolved. Per the germline V gene, CDR1 is SGHVS and CDR2 is FNYEAQ. The CDR3 has 15 amino acids. V lost 1 base and J 3 bases, leaving 13 bases between the germline ends. The CDR3, as DNA: TGTGCCAGCAGCTTAGAAATGCTTGGCGGCTACGAGCAGTACTTC. Protein sequence: CASSLEMLGGYEQYF.

This clonotype was counted many times. J is TRBJ1-5 and V is TRBV30, with TRBD1 as a possible D gene (6 bases). Germline-derived CDR1 and CDR2 are GTSNPN and SVGIG (reference sequence). The CDR3 extends over 13 amino acids. With 0 bases removed from V and 7 bases from J, the gap between germline ends came to 10 bases. The CDR3 nucleotides are TGTGCCTGGAGTGTTACAGGGCCGCAGCCCCAGCATTTT. Amino acid sequence: CAWSVTGPQPQHF.

The CDR3 spells CASSSLPESTEAFF. In DNA, the CDR3 is TGCGCCAGCAGTTCTTTACCTGAGAGCACTGAAGCTTTCTTT. This chain links TRBV10-1 with TRBJ1-1, with D unclear. Germline values: CDR1 WNHNN, CDR2 SYGVQD (reference sequence). This CDR3 is 14 amino acids long. Trimming left V 5 bases short and J 4 bases short, with 14 bases between.

In this sample, this clonotype turned up many times. The gene calls are TRBV2 and TRBJ2-7; tentatively, D is TRBD2 (6 bases). V lost 5 bases and J 9 bases, leaving 23 bases between the germline ends. The length of the CDR3 is 15 residues. Germline CDR1 SNHLY, CDR2 FYNNEI. CDR3 region: CASSQSSGSSTTQYF. The CDR3 DNA follows: TGTGCCAGCAGTCAATCGAGCGGGTCCTCTACGACGCAGTACTTC. Supplemented by reference TRBV2 and TRBJ2-7, the full variable domain reads EPEVTQTPSHQVTQMGQEVILRCVPISNHLYFYWYRQILGQKVEFLVSFYNNEISEKSEIFDDQFSVERPDGSNFTLKIRSTKLEDSAMYFCASSQSSGSSTTQYFGPGTRLTVT.

This clonotype was detected many times. This chain's CDR3 is CASSLARGSGEVTQYF. DNA of the CDR3: TGTGCCAGCAGCTTAGCGAGAGGTAGCGGGGAGGTTACGCAGTATTTT. V and J are TRBV7-8 and TRBJ2-3; the match to TRBD2 covers 8 bases. This CDR3 region has 16 residues. From germline, CDR1 is SGHVS and CDR2 FQNEAQ. The ends lost 0 bases at V and 8 bases at J; junction bases unmatched: 10.

This clonotype was recorded many times. The J gene is TRBJ1-5, the V gene TRBV4-1, with a weak D call TRBD1 (5 bases). V was clipped by 4 bases and J by 3 bases, with 22 bases between them. This CDR3 has 18 amino acids. Germline CDR1 reads MGHRA; CDR2 reads YSYEKL. The CDR3: CASSRPTGSLRFNQPQHF. CDR3 DNA: TGCGCCAGCAGCCGACCCACAGGCAGCCTGAGATTCAATCAGCCCCAGCATTTT.

This clonotype was seen more than once but under ten times. This chain joins TRBV6-1 and TRBJ2-5, with 15 bases lining up with TRBD2. J lost 4 bases, V lost 6 bases, and 6 bases had no gene match. The germline CDR1 and CDR2 sequences are MNHNS and SASEGT. The CDR3 extends over 16 amino acids. CDR3 region: CASSGLAGGRGETQYF. The CDR3 bases are TGTGCCAGCAGCGGACTAGCGGGAGGGCGAGGAGAGACCCAGTACTTC.

This clonotype has more than one count but fewer than ten. The genes are TRBV20-1 and TRBJ2-7; 14 nucleotides agree with TRBD2. The V and J ends lost 4 bases and 6 bases, in that order; junction bases with no gene match: 5. Germline V gene sequence: CDR1 DFQATT, CDR2 SNEGSKA (reference sequence). The CDR3 contains 14 residues. The DNA for the CDR3 is TGCAGTGCTACCGGGACTAGCGGGGGACGCGAGCAGTACTTC. This translates into CSATGTSGGREQYF.

This clonotype was observed many times. The rearrangement joins TRBV28 to TRBJ1-5; D is unclear. V was cut by 3 bases and J by 0 bases, with 12 bases left in between. Germline CDR1 and CDR2: MDHEN and SYDVKM. The CDR3 sequence is 16 residues long. The CDR3: CASSFPDRYSNQPQHF. The CDR3 bases are TGTGCCAGCAGTTTCCCGGATAGATATAGCAATCAGCCCCAGCATTTT.

This clonotype was recorded once. It may be a read error: a sequence one base away is much more abundant. CDR3 in DNA: TGTGCCATCAGTTTAGGGGGCGAGCAGTACTTC. Its protein is CAISLGGEQYF. The chain uses TRBV10-3 and TRBJ2-7; a weak D match, TRBD1 (6 bases). The length of the CDR3 is 11 residues. V lost 5 bases, J lost 6 bases, and 8 bases lay in between. Germline V gene data show CDR1 as ENHRY and CDR2 as SYGVKD.

This clonotype appeared many times. V usage is TRBV6-1 and J usage is TRBJ1-6, with 9 positions matching TRBD1. After removal of 4 bases from V and 4 bases from J, the junction contained 2 bases not matched to a gene. Germline V gene lookup returns CDR1 MNHNS and CDR2 SASEGT. The CDR3 has 15 residues. The CDR3 nucleotides are TGTGCCAGCAGTGGAGGACAGGGGTATAATTCACCCCTCCACTTT. It specifies CASSGGQGYNSPLHF.

The chain carries TRBV29-1 and TRBJ1-3; a possible D gene is TRBD1 (6 bases). Per the germline V gene, CDR1 is SQVTM and CDR2 is ANQGSEA. The CDR3 has 15 amino acids. V was cut by 6 bases and J by 8 bases, with 23 bases left in between. The CDR3 nucleotides read TGCAGCGTGGGATTTACAGGGAACTATGGCTACACCATATATTTT. Its translation is CSVGFTGNYGYTIYF. Full variable domain (outside the CDR3, taken from reference TRBV29-1 and TRBJ1-3): SAVISQKPSRDICQRGTSLTIQCQVDSQVTMMFWYRQQPGQSLTLIATANQGSEATYESGFVIDKFPISRPNLTFSTLTVSNMSPEDSSIYLCSVGFTGNYGYTIYFGEGSWLTVV.

The J gene is TRBJ1-5, the V gene TRBV10-3, with a tentative D call TRBD1 (5 bases). This CDR3 contains 13 residues. Trimming removed 4 bases at V and 1 base at J, with 5 bases between. CDR1 and CDR2 from the germline V gene are ENHRY and SYGVKD. The CDR3 DNA follows: TGTGCCATCAGTGGGGACAGCAATCAGCCCCAGCATTTT. It specifies CAISGDSNQPQHF.

The J gene is TRBJ2-2, the V gene TRBV10-3; perhaps TRBD2 as D (6 bases). The V and J ends lost 2 bases and 4 bases respectively, with 8 bases between them. The CDR3 is made up of 14 amino acids. Per the germline V gene, CDR1 is ENHRY and CDR2 is SYGVKD. This chain's CDR3 is CAISEARGTGELFF. The CDR3 DNA reads TGTGCCATCAGTGAGGCGCGGGGCACCGGGGAGCTGTTTTTT.

CDR3 bases: TGTGCCAGCAGCGTAGACCTGGGACCTAACAGACAAGACTATGGCTACACCTTC. This sequence encodes CASSVDLGPNRQDYGYTF. The chain has TRBV9 and TRBJ1-2; D may be TRBD1 (5 bases). V was cut by 0 bases and J by 3 bases, with 21 bases left in between. Germline CDR1 SGDLS, CDR2 YYNGEE. The CDR3 loop spans 18 amino acids.

At least ten counts were recorded for this clonotype. The chain carries TRBV20-1 and TRBJ1-1, with TRBD1 matching 8 bases. Per germline, CDR1 DFQATT and CDR2 SNEGSKA (reference sequence). The ends lost 1 base at V and 8 bases at J; junction bases unmatched: 9. This CDR3 has 14 residues. The DNA of the CDR3 is TGCAGTGCTAGAGTTGTCTCGAACAGGGGGGAAGCTTTCTTT. As protein: CSARVVSNRGEAFF.

This CDR3 reads CATSTDMNTEAFF. In nucleotides, the CDR3 is TGTGCCACCAGCACGGATATGAACACTGAAGCTTTCTTT. The chain recombines TRBV15 with TRBJ1-1; D gene uncertain. The V gene lost 4 bases and the J gene lost 0 bases, with 6 bases spanning the gap. Looked up from germline, CDR1 is LNHNV and CDR2 is YYDKDF (reference sequence). The CDR3 runs 13 residues.

This clonotype showed up many times. V gene TRBV20-1 combines with J gene TRBJ1-5; D perhaps matches TRBD1 (6 bases). CDR1 and CDR2 (germline): DFQATT, SNEGSKA (reference sequence). Trimming left V 6 bases short and J 8 bases short, with 23 bases between. The CDR3 runs 15 residues. CDR3 DNA: TGCAGTGCCAGCGAGGGGGGGCGAGGATCTAAGCCCCAGCATTTT. It specifies CSASEGGRGSKPQHF.

CDR3 sequence (DNA): TGTGCCACCAGCAGCTTGGGGGGGGTCGGCTATGGCTACACCTTC. Its protein product is CATSSLGGVGYGYTF. The V call is TRBV15, the J call TRBJ1-2; the D gene is possibly TRBD1 (5 bases). Trimming took off 3 bases at V and 4 bases at J, with 15 bases between the two ends. CDR3 length: 15 amino acids. In germline, CDR1 is LNHNV, CDR2 YYDKDF (reference sequence).

This clonotype was seen only once. J is TRBJ2-7 and V is TRBV7-9; 9 bases fit TRBD1. This CDR3 contains 15 residues. Germline assignment: CDR1 SEHNR and CDR2 FQNEAQ (reference sequence). V shed 4 bases and J 3 bases; nucleotides not matched to a gene: 7. In DNA form, the CDR3 reads TGTGCCAGCAGCTCCCACGGGACAGGGAACTACGAGCAGTACTTC. It yields the protein CASSSHGTGNYEQYF.

As for this clonotype: A much more abundant neighbour one base away suggests this may be a read error. The chain employs TRBV20-1 and TRBJ2-3; 14 positions agree with TRBD2. The CDR3 extends over 14 amino acids. Germline V gene lookup returns CDR1 DFQATT and CDR2 SNEGSKA (reference sequence). This CDR3 reads CGARGTSGSNTQYF. CDR3 nucleotide sequence: TGCGGTGCCCGGGGGACTAGCGGGAGTAATACGCAGTATTTT.

The chain uses TRBV7-9 and TRBJ2-7, with D perhaps TRBD2 (6 bases). This CDR3 has 13 amino acids. V gave up 2 bases and J gave up 2 bases, with 7 bases separating them. Germline CDR1 SEHNR, CDR2 FQNEAQ (reference sequence). The CDR3 coding sequence is TGTGCCAGCAGCTTATGGGGGGCCTACGAGCAGTACTTC. It specifies CASSLWGAYEQYF.

This clonotype was observed a handful of times. The chain combines TRBV14 with TRBJ1-2; TRBD1 agrees at 8 bases. Germline V gene sequence: CDR1 SGHDN, CDR2 FVKESK. Trimming took 6 bases from V and 8 from J; bases not matched to a gene: 8. This CDR3 comprises 13 residues. The CDR3 bases are TGTGCCAGCAGTTTGGACAGGGAACCCGGCTACACCTTC. Its protein product is CASSLDREPGYTF. The entire variable domain, with the rest obtained from reference TRBV14 and TRBJ1-2, is as follows: EAGVTQFPSHSVIEKGQTVTLRCDPISGHDNLYWYRRVMGKEIKFLLHFVKESKQDESGMPNNRFLAERTGGTYSTLKVQPAELEDSGVYFCASSLDREPGYTFGSGTRLTVV.

This chain connects TRBV9 to TRBJ1-3; 8 bases align to TRBD1. Germline trimming cut 3 bases from V and 7 bases from J; bases unmatched to any gene: 9. Germline CDR1 is SGDLS and CDR2 is YYNGEE. There are 15 residues in the CDR3. CDR3 sequence: CASSAGTGRMNTIYF. CDR3 bases: TGTGCCAGCAGCGCCGGGACAGGCCGTATGAACACCATATATTTT.

Ten or more counts support this clonotype. J is TRBJ2-5 and V is TRBV20-1; no definite D call. This CDR3 has 11 residues. Germline CDR1 reads DFQATT; CDR2 reads SNEGSKA (reference sequence). Trimming took off 5 bases at V and 0 bases at J, with 4 bases between the two ends. CDR3 nucleotide sequence: TGCAGTGCTGCGGACCAAGAGACCCAGTACTTC. Amino acids: CSAADQETQYF.

The CDR3, as DNA: TGTGCCATCAGTGTGTCCGGGGGACAGGGCTATGGCTACACCATATATTTT. Its translation: CAISVSGGQGYGYTIYF. This chain links TRBV10-3 with TRBJ1-3; 9 bases are shared with TRBD1. Germline loops: CDR1 ENHRY, CDR2 SYGVKD. This CDR3 is built from 17 residues. The V segment lost 4 bases and the J segment 8 bases; nucleotides outside the gene matches: 15.

With regard to this clonotype: The junction departs from germline at one end; a sequencing error may be responsible. V and J are TRBV2 and TRBJ2-7; D possibly corresponds to TRBD1 (6 bases). CDR3 size: 16 residues. The V gene's germline CDR1 is SNHLY and CDR2 FYNNEI. The CDR3 protein is CASSVPVDRPTYEQNF. CDR3 in DNA: TGTGCCAGCAGTGTACCCGTGGACAGACCAACCTACGAGCAGAACTTC.